Here is one T cell receptor beta chain with its context. As originally analysed: Reference gene primer amplification gave nucleated cell count estimates. Data came from immunoSEQ multiplex PCR; TCRdb stores just in-frame clones and leaves some out. V, J and clone size are those of that table, while D and trimming were read from the DNA. The sample holds fewer than 30,000 clones; over 75% are singletons and the top ten take less than 35%. The sample originates from a study of blood T cell repertoires in COVID-19. About the study: T cells, B-cell-depleted T cells, or PBMCs provided the cDNA or gDNA that served as material.

The CDR3 is 15 amino acids. Germline CDR1 is LGHDT and CDR2 is YNNKEL (reference sequence). V lost 3 bases, J lost 4 bases, and 8 bases stayed unmatched. The V gene is TRBV3-1 (or the pseudogene TRBV3-2), the J gene TRBJ1-1, with 7 bases fitting TRBD1. The sequence was collected from an elderly woman with COVID-19, enrolled during active disease. The specimen was peripheral blood. The DNA for the CDR3 is TGTGCCAGCAGCCAGGTTGACAGGGCGGGCACTGAAGCTTTCTTT. This encodes CASSQVDRAGTEAFF.